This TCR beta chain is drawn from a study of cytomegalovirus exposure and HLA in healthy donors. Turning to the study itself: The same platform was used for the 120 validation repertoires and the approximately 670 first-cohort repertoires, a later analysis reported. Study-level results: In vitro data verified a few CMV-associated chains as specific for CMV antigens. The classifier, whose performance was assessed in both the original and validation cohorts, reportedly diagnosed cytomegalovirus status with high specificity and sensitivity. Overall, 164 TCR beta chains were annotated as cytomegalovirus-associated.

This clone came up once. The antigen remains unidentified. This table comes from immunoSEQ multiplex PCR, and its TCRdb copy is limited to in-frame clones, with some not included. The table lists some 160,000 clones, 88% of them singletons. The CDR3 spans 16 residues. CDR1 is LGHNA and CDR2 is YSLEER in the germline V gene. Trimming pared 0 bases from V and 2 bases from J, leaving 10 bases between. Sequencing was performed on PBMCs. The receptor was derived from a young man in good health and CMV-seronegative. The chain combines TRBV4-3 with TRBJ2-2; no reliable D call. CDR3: CASSQDRLSNTGELFF. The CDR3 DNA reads TGCGCCAGCAGCCAAGACCGACTTTCCAACACCGGGGAGCTGTTTTTT.